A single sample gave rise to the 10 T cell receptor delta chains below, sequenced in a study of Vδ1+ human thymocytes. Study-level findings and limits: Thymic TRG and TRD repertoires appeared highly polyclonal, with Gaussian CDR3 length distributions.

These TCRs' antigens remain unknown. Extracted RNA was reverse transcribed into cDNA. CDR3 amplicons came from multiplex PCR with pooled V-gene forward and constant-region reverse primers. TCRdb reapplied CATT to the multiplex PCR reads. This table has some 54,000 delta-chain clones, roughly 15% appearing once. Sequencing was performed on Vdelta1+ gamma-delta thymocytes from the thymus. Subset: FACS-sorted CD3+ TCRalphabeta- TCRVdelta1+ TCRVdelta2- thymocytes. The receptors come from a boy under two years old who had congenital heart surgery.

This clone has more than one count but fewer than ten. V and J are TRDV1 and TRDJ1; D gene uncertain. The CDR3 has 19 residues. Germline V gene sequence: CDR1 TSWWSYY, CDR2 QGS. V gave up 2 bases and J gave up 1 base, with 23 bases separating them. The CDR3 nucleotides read TGTGCTCTTGGGGAATGGCTGAACTCTTTCCCCGACTGCACCGATAAACTCATCTTT. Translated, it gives CALGEWLNSFPDCTDKLIF.

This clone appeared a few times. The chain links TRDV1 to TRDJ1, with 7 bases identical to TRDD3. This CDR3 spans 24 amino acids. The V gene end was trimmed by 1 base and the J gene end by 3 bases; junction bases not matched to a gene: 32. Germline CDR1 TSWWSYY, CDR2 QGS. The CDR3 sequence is CALGEPSGCFSSGGDAGSADKLIF. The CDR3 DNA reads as TGTGCTCTTGGGGAACCCTCTGGTTGCTTTTCCTCCGGGGGGGATGCGGGGTCCGCCGATAAACTCATCTTT.

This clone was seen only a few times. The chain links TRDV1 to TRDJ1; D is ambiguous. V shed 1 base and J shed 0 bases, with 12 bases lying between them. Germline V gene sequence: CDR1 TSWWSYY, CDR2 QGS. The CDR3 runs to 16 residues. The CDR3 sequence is CALGEPGAYYTDKLIF. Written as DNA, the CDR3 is TGTGCTCTTGGGGAACCCGGCGCATACTACACCGATAAACTCATCTTT.

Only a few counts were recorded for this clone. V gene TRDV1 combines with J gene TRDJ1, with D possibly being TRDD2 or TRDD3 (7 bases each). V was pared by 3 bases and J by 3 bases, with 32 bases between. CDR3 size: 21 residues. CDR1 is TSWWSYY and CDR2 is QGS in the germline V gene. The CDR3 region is CALGEPGPFLLGTEGSDKLIF. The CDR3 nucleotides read TGTGCTCTTGGGGAGCCAGGCCCGTTCCTACTGGGGACAGAGGGGTCCGATAAACTCATCTTT.

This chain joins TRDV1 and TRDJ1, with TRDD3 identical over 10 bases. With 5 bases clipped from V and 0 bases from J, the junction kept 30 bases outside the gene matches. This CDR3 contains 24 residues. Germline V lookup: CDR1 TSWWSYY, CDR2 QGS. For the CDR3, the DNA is TGTGCTCTTGGGCAGAGGCCTTCGCCCTTATACTGGGGGATTCCCCCAAGAAACACCGATAAACTCATCTTT. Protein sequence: CALGQRPSPLYWGIPPRNTDKLIF.

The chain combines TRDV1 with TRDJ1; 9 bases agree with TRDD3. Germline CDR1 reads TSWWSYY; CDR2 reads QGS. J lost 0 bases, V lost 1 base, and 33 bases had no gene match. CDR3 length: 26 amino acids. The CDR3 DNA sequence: TGTGCTCTTGGGGAACGAGCCCGCTTATCGTCAACGGCCTGTACTGGGGGACCCTTATACACCGATAAACTCATCTTT. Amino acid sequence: CALGERARLSSTACTGGPLYTDKLIF.

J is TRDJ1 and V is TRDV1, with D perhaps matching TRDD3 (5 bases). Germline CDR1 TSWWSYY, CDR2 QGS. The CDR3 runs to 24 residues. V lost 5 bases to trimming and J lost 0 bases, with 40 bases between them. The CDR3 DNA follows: TGTGCTCTTGGGCCGACTCCTTGGCAGTCCTCGATAAAGACGAACGGGGGGTACACCGATAAACTCATCTTT. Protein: CALGPTPWQSSIKTNGGYTDKLIF.

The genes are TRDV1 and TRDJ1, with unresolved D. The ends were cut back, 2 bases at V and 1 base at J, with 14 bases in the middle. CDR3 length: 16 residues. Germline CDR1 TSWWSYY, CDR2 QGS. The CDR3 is CALGESLRLSTDKLIF. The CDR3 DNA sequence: TGTGCTCTTGGGGAATCACTGAGGCTGAGCACCGATAAACTCATCTTT.

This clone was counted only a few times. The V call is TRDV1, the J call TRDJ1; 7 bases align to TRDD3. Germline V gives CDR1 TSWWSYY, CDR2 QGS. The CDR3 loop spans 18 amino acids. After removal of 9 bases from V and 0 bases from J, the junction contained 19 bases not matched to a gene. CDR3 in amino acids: CALGTKYWGVPYTDKLIF. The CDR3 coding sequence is TGTGCTCTCGGAACCAAGTACTGGGGAGTCCCTTACACCGATAAACTCATCTTT.

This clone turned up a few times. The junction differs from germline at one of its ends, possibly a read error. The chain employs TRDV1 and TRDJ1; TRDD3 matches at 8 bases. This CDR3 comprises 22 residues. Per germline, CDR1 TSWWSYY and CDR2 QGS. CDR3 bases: TGCGCTCTTGGGGAACGGGTCCTTCCAGGGACTGGGGGCCCCCTGTACACCGATAAACTCATCTTT. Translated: CALGERVLPGTGGPLYTDKLIF.